The TCR beta chain described here comes from a study of blood T cell repertoires in COVID-19 (dated by TCRdb to about 2020). Looking at the study overall: Samples from collaborators originated in the United States, Italy and Spain and spanned both the acute and convalescent phases of COVID-19. The repertoires were made available in a free public database intended to serve as a resource for research on the immune response to SARS-CoV-2. The prospective study material was composed of cDNA or gDNA derived from T cells, B-cell-depleted T cells, or PBMCs. Sample metadata almost always included a de-identified subject ID, COVID-19 status, age in years and sex. Where available, HLA class I and class II types were taken from metadata supplied by the sample provider and were not determined by assay-based typing. Subjects who had been exposed to COVID-19, were actively infected with it, or had recovered from it provided the deeply sampled blood TCRbeta repertoires that made up the dataset. Samples came from the ongoing ImmuneRACE study (first 160 participants) plus 1,254 subjects from 6 global collaborators. Broad study findings and their caveats: How much clinical and demographic metadata was included differed by source and by participant, and the metadata was provided uncurated.

The immunoSEQ Assay, a bias-controlled multiplex PCR, was used to amplify TCRbeta CDR3 regions from genomic DNA. The authors processed their data as follows. Within the assay, amplification of reference gene primers was used to estimate how many nucleated cells each sample contained. To quantify the absolute abundance of each unique TCRbeta CDR3 rearrangement, sequence reads were collapsed and filtered. Productive Simpson clonality was computed per sample as the square root of Simpson's diversity index over productive rearrangements. Here the immuneACCESS table is served through TCRdb, limited to in-frame sequences with V and J called. Missing clones are a known gap in these copies; in checked studies unresolved V genes cover under half, and the rest lacks a known reason. V, J and clone size derive from that table, while D and trimming were established from the DNA sequence. The sample table contains roughly 120,000 clones; only one count was recorded for around 83% of them. The top ten clones comprise around 3.2% of the sample.

On this clone: Its target antigen remains unknown. A junction end diverges from the germline sequence, so it may reflect a read error.

In Seattle, one collaborating source enrolled patients while the infection was active and tracked those patients longitudinally over the course of disease. Collaborating institutions collected whole blood in K2EDTA tubes following their own protocols. For TCRbeta analysis, collaborator samples were shipped as frozen whole blood, as isolated PBMCs, or as DNA extracted from either sample type. The CDR3, cysteine through phenylalanine, is 12 amino acids long. The DNA shown is the 36-base CDR3, in frame from base 1. CDR1 and CDR2 (ENHRY, SYGVKD) derive from the germline V gene. The source is a woman of 80 years or more with COVID-19, enrolled during active disease. The V and J segments used are TRBV10-3 and TRBJ2-7; 9 central nucleotides agree with TRBD1. What was sequenced was peripheral blood. The CDR3 is CAVRQGAYEQYF. The sequenced DNA: TGTGCCGTCAGACAGGGGGCCTACGAGCAGTACTTC.